The 31 T cell receptor beta chains in this list originate from one sample, sequenced in a study of T cell repertoires in cytomegalovirus infection. For these receptors, no antigen is known. One entry per CDR3 protein results from TCRdb running MiXCR on the reads. The sample lists roughly 920,000 distinct CDR3 sequences, roughly 30% occurring once. The sample consisted of cultured CD8+ T cells from PBMCs, taken from culture after CMV antigen stimulation. The origin of the receptors is a human donor in good health (CMV status not recorded). Some clones in this sample may be carry-over from other donors' samples.

The J gene is TRBJ1-2, the V gene TRBV20-1; TRBD1 aligns across 9 bases. The CDR3 contains 13 residues. Germline V gene sequence: CDR1 DFQATT, CDR2 SNEGSKA (reference sequence). J gave up 4 bases and V 6 bases, and 6 bases lay outside the gene matches. The CDR3 region has the DNA TGCAGTGCAAGCCGGACAGGGGTCTATGGCTACACCTTC. Its protein product is CSASRTGVYGYTF.

A few counts support this clonotype. The gene calls are TRBV20-1 and TRBJ2-2, with 10 bases aligning to TRBD1. Per the germline V gene, CDR1 is DFQATT and CDR2 is SNEGSKA (reference sequence). Trimming cost V 4 bases and J 4 bases; bases outside gene matches: 6. There are 15 residues in the CDR3. CDR3 coding DNA: TGCAGTGCTACCGGGACAGGGGTTTCCACCGGGGAGCTGTTTTTT. Translated, it gives CSATGTGVSTGELFF.

About this clonotype: A much larger clone lies one base from this, so it may be a read error. Here the CDR3 DNA reads TGTGCCAGCAGCCATTACTACAATGAGCAGTTCTTC. It specifies CASSHYYNEQFF. The chain combines TRBV14 with TRBJ2-1; no definite D call. V was shortened by 3 bases and J by 3 bases, with 3 bases between the two germline ends. CDR1 and CDR2 from the germline V gene are SGHDN and FVKESK. The CDR3 is 12 residues long.

This chain uses TRBV20-1 with TRBJ1-5, with 10 bases aligning to TRBD1. The CDR3 is 19 amino acids. V lost 1 base to trimming and J lost 3 bases; unmatched junction nucleotides: 15. In germline, CDR1 is DFQATT, CDR2 SNEGSKA (reference sequence). For the CDR3, the DNA is TGCAGTGCTAGAGGTACTTATGTAGGACAGGGGGGGACCAATCAGCCCCAGCATTTT. Encoded protein: CSARGTYVGQGGTNQPQHF.

The CDR3 is CASSLLAVSSYNEQFF. The CDR3 nucleotides read TGTGCCAGCAGCTTACTAGCGGTAAGCTCCTACAATGAGCAGTTCTTC. The chain links TRBV7-6 to TRBJ2-1, with 7 bases identical to TRBD2. V was pared by 2 bases and J by 0 bases, with 4 bases of the junction left unmatched. Germline loops: CDR1 SGHVS, CDR2 FNYEAQ. This CDR3 region has 16 residues. The full variable domain, completed using reference TRBV7-6 and TRBJ2-1, is GAGVSQSPRYKVTKRGQDVALRCDPISGHVSLYWYRQALGQGPEFLTYFNYEAQQDKSGLPNDRFSAERPEGSISTLTIQRTEQRDSAMYRCASSLLAVSSYNEQFFGPGTRLTVL.

This clonotype occurred a few times. The genes are TRBV5-5 and TRBJ2-3; D call uncertain. The CDR3 totals 15 residues. V was trimmed by 3 bases and J by 0 bases, leaving 11 bases between them. CDR1 and CDR2 (germline): SGHKS, YYEKEE (reference sequence). DNA for the CDR3: TGTGCCAGCAGCTGGGCTCCTTCTAGCACAGATACGCAGTATTTT. Translated, it gives CASSWAPSSTDTQYF.

Many counts were recorded for this clonotype. The rearrangement uses TRBV7-2 and TRBJ2-5; maybe TRBD2 (5 bases). The CDR3 contains 15 residues. CDR1 and CDR2 from the germline V gene are SGHTA and FQGNSA. The germline V and J ends were trimmed by 5 bases and 2 bases, with 15 bases remaining between them. CDR3 loop: CASSRGPYFQETQYF. The DNA of the CDR3 is TGTGCCAGCAGCAGAGGGCCTTACTTTCAAGAGACCCAGTACTTC.

V is TRBV5-6 and J is TRBJ1-3; D gene uncertain. The germline V gene encodes CDR1 SGHDT and CDR2 YYEEEE. V lost 6 bases and J lost 8, with 21 bases in between. This CDR3 comprises 15 residues. The CDR3 DNA reads TGTGCCAGCATCTTCCCAGGATCTCCCGTGGACACCATATATTTT. Protein sequence: CASIFPGSPVDTIYF.

CDR3 protein: CASSPGLAGGPGSQYF. CDR3 DNA sequence: TGTGCCAGCAGCCCTGGACTAGCGGGGGGGCCGGGCTCGCAGTATTTT. This sequence joins TRBV7-3 and TRBJ2-3, with 15 bases matching TRBD2. V dropped 5 bases and J dropped 10; count of bases not matched to a gene: 10. The CDR3 spans 16 residues. The germline V gene encodes CDR1 SGHTA and CDR2 FQGTGA.

The chain recombines TRBV19 with TRBJ1-2, with D unclear. The CDR3 totals 15 residues. The V gene lost 6 bases and the J gene lost 0 bases, with 14 bases spanning the gap. Germline-derived CDR1 and CDR2 are LNHDA and SQIVND (reference sequence). The CDR3 here is CASRWGLGANYGYTF. The CDR3 region has the DNA TGTGCCAGTAGATGGGGATTGGGAGCTAACTATGGCTACACCTTC. Supplemented by reference TRBV19 and TRBJ1-2, the full variable domain reads DGGITQSPKYLFRKEGQNVTLSCEQNLNHDAMYWYRQDPGQGLRLIYYSQIVNDFQKGDIAEGYSVSREKKESFPLTVTSAQKNPTAFYLCASRWGLGANYGYTFGSGTRLTVV.

The CDR3 here is CASSPWGTGPGNTIYF. For the CDR3, the DNA is TGTGCCAGCAGTCCTTGGGGGACAGGGCCCGGAAACACCATATATTTT. The chain has TRBV12-3 or TRBV12-4 and TRBJ1-3; 9 nucleotides align to TRBD1. This CDR3 region has 16 residues. With 5 bases clipped from V and 4 bases from J, the junction kept 9 bases outside the gene matches.

The chain joins TRBV27 to TRBJ2-1; TRBD1 is a possible D gene (5 bases). Looked up from germline, CDR1 is MNHEY and CDR2 is SMNVEV (reference sequence). The V gene lost 4 bases and the J gene lost 6 bases, with 10 bases spanning the gap. The CDR3 extends over 13 amino acids. CDR3 in DNA: TGTGCCAGCAGTTCTCAAACAGGCAATGAGCAGTTCTTC. Protein: CASSSQTGNEQFF.

The sample holds a few counts of this clonotype. J is TRBJ2-7 and V is TRBV2; D might be TRBD2 (5 bases). The CDR3 loop spans 14 amino acids. Germline CDR1 SNHLY, CDR2 FYNNEI. V was pared by 3 bases and J by 2 bases, with 11 bases between. CDR3 protein: CASSDLADAYEQYF. The CDR3, as DNA: TGTGCCAGCAGTGATCTAGCCGACGCCTACGAGCAGTACTTC.

This rearrangement joins TRBV7-9 to TRBJ2-5; 13 nucleotides line up with TRBD2. V lost 5 bases and J lost 2; bases outside the gene matches: 8. This CDR3 spans 17 amino acids. Germline CDR1 and CDR2: SEHNR and FQNEAQ (reference sequence). This CDR3 is CASSHPRTSGGQETQYF. The CDR3 DNA follows: TGTGCCAGCAGCCATCCTAGGACTAGCGGGGGTCAAGAGACCCAGTACTTC.

The chain's CDR3 is CASKLAGITDTQYF. The CDR3 DNA reads TGTGCCAGCAAACTAGCGGGGATTACAGATACGCAGTATTTT. The chain carries TRBV6-1 and TRBJ2-3; 10 bases map to TRBD2. CDR1 MNHNS and CDR2 SASEGT come from the germline V gene. The CDR3 runs 14 residues. V dropped 7 bases and J dropped 3; count of bases not matched to a gene: 4.

This sequence joins TRBV2 and TRBJ2-1; D unresolved. The V end was cut by 2 bases, the J end by 6 bases, with 11 bases between. This CDR3 is 14 amino acids long. The germline CDR1 and CDR2 sequences are SNHLY and FYNNEI. CDR3 sequence: CASSEPPRINEQFF. In DNA, the CDR3 is TGTGCCAGCAGTGAACCGCCAAGAATCAATGAGCAGTTCTTC.

The chain is built from TRBV5-4 and TRBJ1-1; D is ambiguous. The CDR3 has 18 residues. The V gene lost 2 bases and the J gene lost 4 bases, with 24 bases spanning the gap. Germline-derived CDR1 and CDR2 are SGHNT and YYREEE (reference sequence). CDR3 in amino acids: CASSFSGSPFRKSTEAFF. Written as DNA, the CDR3 is TGTGCCAGCAGCTTCTCCGGGTCCCCGTTTCGGAAAAGCACTGAAGCTTTCTTT.

The chain is built from TRBV7-2 and TRBJ2-2; 7 nucleotides align to TRBD1. Germline V lookup: CDR1 SGHTA, CDR2 FQGNSA. The length of the CDR3 is 13 residues. J gave up 7 bases and V 5 bases, and 4 bases lay outside the gene matches. The DNA for the CDR3 is TGTGCCAGCAGCAACAGGGGTGGCGGGGAGCTGTTTTTT. It codes for CASSNRGGGELFF.

The table lists this clonotype with a few counts. The chain recombines TRBV20-1 with TRBJ2-1, with D possibly TRBD2 on 6 matching bases. V lost 3 bases and J lost 7, with 13 bases in between. The CDR3 spans 13 residues. In germline, CDR1 is DFQATT, CDR2 SNEGSKA (reference sequence). The CDR3, as DNA: TGCAGTGCTAGTCCGGGGGAGAATAATGAGCAGTTCTTC. It encodes CSASPGENNEQFF.

This clonotype was seen ten or more times. The chain employs TRBV7-8 and TRBJ1-1, with D maybe TRBD1 (6 bases). Germline V gives CDR1 SGHVS, CDR2 FQNEAQ. This CDR3 has 14 residues. V gave up 5 bases and J gave up 1 base, with 11 bases separating them. Here the CDR3 DNA reads TGTGCCAGCAGCCCCCAGGACAGGAACACTGAAGCTTTCTTT. Translating gives CASSPQDRNTEAFF.

Ten or more counts support this clonotype. CDR3: CASSFSGRDYNEQFF. The CDR3 nucleotides are TGTGCCAGCAGCTTCAGCGGGCGTGACTACAATGAGCAGTTCTTC. V and J are TRBV7-2 and TRBJ2-1; D is possibly TRBD2 (6 bases). Per the germline V gene, CDR1 is SGHTA and CDR2 is FQGNSA. V lost 3 bases to trimming and J lost 3 bases, with 12 bases between them. The CDR3 length is 15 residues.

This clonotype was picked up a small number of times. The chain employs TRBV18 and TRBJ2-5; 7 nucleotides match TRBD1. V shed 3 bases, J shed 1 base, and the junction held 5 bases outside the gene matches. From germline, CDR1 is KGHSH and CDR2 LQKENI. This CDR3 is 15 amino acids long. The CDR3 here is CASSPRGRPQETQYF. The CDR3 DNA reads TGTGCCAGCTCACCTAGGGGGCGCCCCCAAGAGACCCAGTACTTC.

Many counts were recorded for this clonotype. The V gene is TRBV7-9, the J gene TRBJ2-4; maybe TRBD1 (6 bases). Germline V gene sequence: CDR1 SEHNR, CDR2 FQNEAQ (reference sequence). This CDR3 contains 18 residues. The ends were cut back, 5 bases at V and 0 bases at J, with 20 bases in the middle. CDR3 sequence (DNA): TGTGCCAGCAGCGCGGACAGATCTAGAGACCTAGCCAAAAACATTCAGTACTTC. Amino acids: CASSADRSRDLAKNIQYF.

The J gene is TRBJ2-7, the V gene TRBV28; D is unclear. This CDR3 is 12 amino acids long. V gave up 6 bases and J gave up 3 bases, with 9 bases separating them. Germline V gene lookup returns CDR1 MDHEN and CDR2 SYDVKM. The CDR3 protein is CASSPKHYEQYF. For the CDR3, the DNA is TGTGCCAGCAGCCCAAAACACTACGAGCAGTACTTC.

On this clonotype itself: As the CDR3 is not closed by the conserved phenylalanine or tryptophan, this likely results from a read error. This chain uses TRBV27 with TRBJ1-5; D is perhaps TRBD1 (5 bases). Trimming cost V 2 bases and J 6 bases, with 11 bases left between them. This CDR3 region has 14 residues. The V gene's germline CDR1 is MNHEY and CDR2 SMNVEV (reference sequence). In DNA, the CDR3 is TGTGCCAGCAGTTTACAGGGCCTAGGTCAGCCCCAGCATTCT. Amino acid sequence: CASSLQGLGQPQHS.

This chain uses TRBV4-3 with TRBJ2-1; 9 bases fit TRBD2. J lost 6 bases, V lost 1 base, and 4 bases had no gene match. This CDR3 spans 15 amino acids. CDR1 is LGHNA, CDR2 YSLEER, per germline. Here the CDR3 DNA reads TGCGCCAGCAGCCAAGCCGGACTAGCGCTCAATGAGCAGTTCTTC. Translating gives CASSQAGLALNEQFF.

The chain combines TRBV20-1 with TRBJ2-3, with 9 positions matching TRBD1. The J segment lost 4 bases and the V segment lost 1 base, leaving 12 bases of the junction unmatched. CDR1 and CDR2 from the germline V gene are DFQATT and SNEGSKA (reference sequence). This CDR3 has 17 residues. CDR3 sequence (DNA): TGCAGTGCTAGAGTTCACGCCGGGACAGGGTGGGCAGATACGCAGTATTTT. This sequence encodes CSARVHAGTGWADTQYF.

V usage is TRBV7-3 and J usage is TRBJ1-2; TRBD1 agrees at 12 bases. V was pared by 0 bases and J by 8 bases, with 1 base of the junction left unmatched. Germline loops: CDR1 SGHTA, CDR2 FQGTGA. The CDR3 extends over 14 amino acids. The CDR3 region has the DNA TGTGCCAGCAGCTTAACCGGGACAGGGGGCGGCTACACCTTC. This codes for CASSLTGTGGGYTF.

This clonotype has only a few counts. V usage is TRBV4-1 and J usage is TRBJ1-1, with TRBD1 as a possible D gene (5 bases). The CDR3 extends over 17 amino acids. Germline V gene lookup returns CDR1 MGHRA and CDR2 YSYEKL. V dropped 1 base and J dropped 6 bases, with 21 bases sitting between them. CDR3 in DNA: TGCGCCAGCAGCCAAGGATCGCCAGGGCGTTCGAGGGCTGAAGCTTTCTTT. Protein: CASSQGSPGRSRAEAFF.

The chain uses TRBV10-3 and TRBJ2-1; D call uncertain. The CDR3 covers 12 residues. V lost 3 bases to trimming and J lost 3 bases, with 3 bases between them. Looked up from germline, CDR1 is ENHRY and CDR2 is SYGVKD. The CDR3 DNA sequence: TGTGCCATCAGTGACAACTACAATGAGCAGTTCTTC. This codes for CAISDNYNEQFF.

There are a few counts of this clonotype. The genes are TRBV11-1 and TRBJ2-1; D possibly uses TRBD1 or TRBD2 (5 bases each). The CDR3 loop spans 15 amino acids. Per germline, CDR1 SGHAT and CDR2 FQDESV (reference sequence). The germline V and J ends were trimmed by 5 bases and 4 bases, with 15 bases remaining between them. DNA of the CDR3: TGTGCCAGCAGCGTTCAGGGATGGGGGTACAATGAGCAGTTCTTC. Amino acid sequence: CASSVQGWGYNEQFF. Combining the CDR3 with reference TRBV11-1 and TRBJ2-1 gives the whole variable domain EAEVAQSPRYKITEKSQAVAFWCDPISGHATLYWYRQILGQGPELLVQFQDESVVDDSQLPKDRFSAERLKGVDSTLKIQPAELGDSAMYLCASSVQGWGYNEQFFGPGTRLTVL.